A single sample gave rise to the 14 T cell receptor beta chains below, sequenced in a study of blood T cell repertoires in COVID-19. The table came from immunoSEQ multiplex PCR; TCRdb's copy has only in-frame clones and leaves some out. This sample has fewer than 200,000 clones; 70% to 90% occur once, and the top ten carry more than 2%. Material: peripheral blood. The receptors come from a man aged 50 or older who had recovered from COVID-19.

The V and J genes are TRBV28 and TRBJ1-1; D may be TRBD1 (5 bases). Germline lookup yields CDR1 MDHEN and CDR2 SYDVKM. V dropped 2 bases and J dropped 0 bases, with 16 bases sitting between them. The CDR3 is 17 amino acids. The CDR3 here is CASSLPRAQPMNTEAFF. The CDR3 DNA follows: TGTGCCAGCAGTTTACCCAGGGCACAACCTATGAACACTGAAGCTTTCTTT.

The gene calls are TRBV11-2 and TRBJ1-4; 7 nucleotides agree with TRBD1. Trimming at V came to 4 bases and at J to 4 bases, leaving 3 bases not matched to a gene. CDR3 length: 14 amino acids. Germline-derived CDR1 and CDR2 are SGHAT and FQNNGV. CDR3 region: CASSSGTVNEKLFF. CDR3 DNA: TGTGCCAGCAGCTCAGGGACAGTTAATGAAAAACTGTTTTTT.

The chain couples TRBV7-2 to TRBJ2-2; 7 bases match TRBD2. The CDR3 is made up of 16 amino acids. Looked up from germline, CDR1 is SGHTA and CDR2 is FQGNSA. V shed 6 bases and J 6 bases; nucleotides not matched to a gene: 13. The DNA for the CDR3 is TGTGCCAGCAGGAGGAGCGGGACGAAAGCCTCCGGGGAGCTGTTTTTT. This gives the protein CASRRSGTKASGELFF.

The V and J genes are TRBV9 and TRBJ1-1; tentative D call: TRBD1 (6 bases). V lost 2 bases to trimming and J lost 5 bases, with 10 bases between them. The CDR3 extends over 13 amino acids. Germline-derived CDR1 and CDR2 are SGDLS and YYNGEE. The CDR3 nucleotides read TGTGCCAGCAGCGTGAAAACAGGGACTGAAGCTTTCTTT. Translated, it gives CASSVKTGTEAFF.

The CDR3 DNA follows: TGTGCCATCAGTGAGCCGGACAGGAGTGAGTACGAGCAGTACTTC. It encodes CAISEPDRSEYEQYF. The V gene is TRBV10-3, the J gene TRBJ2-7, with 7 bases that match TRBD1. The V segment lost 2 bases and the J segment 4 bases; nucleotides outside the gene matches: 8. Germline CDR1 is ENHRY and CDR2 is SYGVKD. CDR3 size: 15 residues.

J is TRBJ2-2 and V is TRBV11-2, with D tentatively TRBD1 (6 bases). The V gene lost 3 bases and the J gene lost 0 bases, with 8 bases spanning the gap. Germline CDR1 is SGHAT and CDR2 is FQNNGV. The CDR3 runs to 15 residues. CDR3 DNA: TGTGCCAGCAGCTTGGGACATACGAACACCGGGGAGCTGTTTTTT. Translating it yields CASSLGHTNTGELFF.

The chain has TRBV5-1 and TRBJ2-5; 7 nucleotides line up with TRBD1. The CDR3 contains 16 residues. After removal of 0 bases from V and 5 bases from J, the junction contained 10 bases not matched to a gene. Germline V gene sequence: CDR1 SGHRS, CDR2 YFSETQ. The CDR3 spells CASSLAGLQGKETQYF. CDR3 bases: TGCGCCAGCAGCTTGGCAGGTCTACAGGGGAAGGAGACCCAGTACTTC. Filled out from reference TRBV5-1 and TRBJ2-5, the complete variable domain reads KAGVTQTPRYLIKTRGQQVTLSCSPISGHRSVSWYQQTPGQGLQFLFEYFSETQRNKGNFPGRFSGRQFSNSRSEMNVSTLELGDSALYLCASSLAGLQGKETQYFGPGTRLLVL.

The chain is built from TRBV7-2 and TRBJ2-1; D is ambiguous. CDR1 is SGHTA, CDR2 FQGNSA, per germline. This CDR3 spans 14 amino acids. Between the trimmed V and J ends, which lost 0 bases and 4 bases, there was a span of 7 bases. The CDR3 DNA reads TGTGCCAGCAGCTTAGCCGAGGTTTACAATGAGCAGTTCTTC. Its translation is CASSLAEVYNEQFF.

A remark on this clone: This sample also contains other DNA sequences that code for the same CDR3. The rearrangement links TRBV12-3 or TRBV12-4 to TRBJ1-3; D not certain. Trimming stripped 5 bases from V and 1 base from J, with 3 bases between. CDR3 length: 12 residues. For the CDR3, the DNA is TGTGCCAGCAGTCTATCTGGAAACACCATATATTTT. This codes for CASSLSGNTIYF.

This chain uses TRBV20-1 with TRBJ2-7; 7 bases map to TRBD1. J lost 3 bases, V lost 6 bases, and 2 bases had no gene match. The CDR3 sequence is 11 residues long. Germline CDR1 DFQATT, CDR2 SNEGSKA (reference sequence). The DNA for the CDR3 is TGCAGTGCGAGGACAGGCTACGAGCAGTACTTC. Its protein product is CSARTGYEQYF.

Worth noting for this clone: Sequence at one end of the junction differs from germline and may be a read error. This chain joins TRBV12-3 or TRBV12-4 and TRBJ2-1; 8 bases agree with TRBD1. This CDR3 comprises 12 residues. The CDR3 sequence: CASTILQTGVIF. The CDR3 nucleotides read TGTGCCAGCACTATCCTCCAGACAGGGGTAATCTTC.

The genes are TRBV7-3 and TRBJ2-3; TRBD2 might be the D (5 bases). The V and J ends lost 0 bases and 3 bases respectively, with 7 bases between them. The CDR3 sequence is 14 residues long. CDR1 and CDR2 from the germline V gene are SGHTA and FQGTGA. CDR3 DNA sequence: TGTGCCAGCAGCTTAACGCCGGGGACAGATACGCAGTATTTT. It is translated as CASSLTPGTDTQYF.

This clone is a singleton in its sample. V usage is TRBV29-1 and J usage is TRBJ2-5, with D tentatively TRBD1 (6 bases). From germline, CDR1 is SQVTM and CDR2 ANQGSEA. V gave up 8 bases and J gave up 1 base, with 11 bases separating them. The CDR3 covers 12 residues. The CDR3 region has the DNA TGCAGCCCGGTCAGGGGCCAAGAGACCCAGTACTTC. This gives the protein CSPVRGQETQYF.

Only a few counts were recorded for this clone. The chain carries TRBV29-1 and TRBJ2-3; D may be TRBD2 (5 bases). Trimming removed 2 bases at V and 1 base at J, with 13 bases between. This CDR3 comprises 15 residues. Looked up from germline, CDR1 is SQVTM and CDR2 is ANQGSEA. The CDR3 loop is CSVEIRERGTDTQYF. The CDR3 coding sequence is TGCAGCGTTGAAATTAGGGAGAGAGGCACAGATACGCAGTATTTT.